These 13 T cell receptor beta chains came from one sample sequenced in a study of CD8 T cells in ankylosing spondylitis. Each CDR3 protein is one row after TCRdb ran MiXCR on the 5' RACE reads. The sample shows hundreds of thousands of distinct CDR3 sequences, about 11% of them seen only once. Material for sequencing was blood, either unsorted or a sorted T cell fraction (not recorded which). These TCRs come from a male donor with ankylosing spondylitis or in good health (not recorded which).

This clonotype has at least ten counts. The J gene is TRBJ2-3, the V gene TRBV20-1; 7 positions agree with TRBD1. V gave up 5 bases and J gave up 3 bases; unmatched junction bases: 5. Germline CDR1 DFQATT, CDR2 SNEGSKA (reference sequence). This CDR3 has 13 residues. The CDR3 DNA is TGCAGTGCTGGAAAGACAGGGACAGATACGCAGTATTTT. It translates to CSAGKTGTDTQYF.

This chain links TRBV7-9 with TRBJ2-7; TRBD1 matches at 7 bases. Germline V gene sequence: CDR1 SEHNR, CDR2 FQNEAQ (reference sequence). This CDR3 spans 14 amino acids. V was clipped by 4 bases and J by 4 bases; unmatched bases: 7. CDR3 protein: CASSSTGVRYEQYF. The CDR3, as DNA: TGTGCCAGCAGCTCAACAGGGGTTCGTTACGAGCAGTACTTC. Using reference TRBV7-9 and TRBJ2-7 for the parts outside the CDR3, the full variable domain is DTGVSQNPRHKITKRGQNVTFRCDPISEHNRLYWYRQTLGQGPEFLTYFQNEAQLEKSRLLSDRFSAERPKGSFSTLEIQRTEQGDSAMYLCASSSTGVRYEQYFGPGTRLTVT.

At least ten counts were recorded for this clonotype. The chain employs TRBV12-3 or TRBV12-4 and TRBJ1-5, with D hard to call. This CDR3 region has 12 residues. The V and J ends lost 7 bases and 9 bases respectively, with 13 bases between them. CDR3 amino acids: CASTSGVRPQHF. CDR3 nucleotide sequence: TGTGCCAGCACCTCTGGGGTGAGGCCCCAGCATTTT.

This clonotype was detected ten times or more. V is TRBV15 and J is TRBJ2-3, with a weak D call TRBD1 (5 bases). There are 15 residues in the CDR3. Germline loops: CDR1 LNHNV, CDR2 YYDKDF (reference sequence). Trimming cost V 3 bases and J 1 base, with 11 bases left between them. CDR3 nucleotide sequence: TGTGCCACCAGCAGGCTGGACACCCGCACAGATACGCAGTATTTT. Translating gives CATSRLDTRTDTQYF.

This clonotype showed up just a few times. The CDR3 is CASLRGTEAFF. CDR3 nucleotide sequence: TGTGCCAGCCTTCGGGGCACTGAAGCTTTCTTT. This rearrangement joins TRBV2 to TRBJ1-1; D gene unclear. V was shortened by 8 bases and J by 4 bases, with 8 bases between the two germline ends. CDR1 and CDR2 from the germline V gene are SNHLY and FYNNEI. CDR3 length equals 11 residues.

This clonotype appeared many times. V is TRBV5-6 and J is TRBJ1-5; no reliable D call. Trimming took 1 base from V and 1 from J, leaving 12 bases between them. The CDR3 is 16 residues long. CDR1 is SGHDT, CDR2 YYEEEE, per germline. The CDR3 region has the DNA TGTGCCAGCAGCTTGTTTGGGCAGTTAAGCAATCAGCCCCAGCATTTT. Translated: CASSLFGQLSNQPQHF. Variable domain in full (rest from reference TRBV5-6 and TRBJ1-5): DAGVTQSPTHLIKTRGQQVTLRCSPKSGHDTVSWYQQALGQGPQFIFQYYEEEERQRGNFPDRFSGHQFPNYSSELNVNALLLGDSALYLCASSLFGQLSNQPQHFGDGTRLSIL.

The sample holds many counts of this clonotype. The chain uses TRBV7-3 and TRBJ1-6, with D hard to call. CDR3 length: 13 residues. V dropped 5 bases and J dropped 8 bases, with 10 bases sitting between them. Looked up from germline, CDR1 is SGHTA and CDR2 is FQGTGA. The CDR3 loop is CASSPGRDSPLHF. CDR3 DNA sequence: TGTGCCAGCAGCCCCGGGAGGGATTCACCCCTCCACTTT.

The table lists this clonotype with a few counts. The chain carries TRBV20-1 and TRBJ2-5; 13 positions agree with TRBD2. The germline V gene has CDR1 DFQATT and CDR2 SNEGSKA (reference sequence). V gave up 6 bases and J gave up 1 base; unmatched junction bases: 5. This CDR3 is 15 amino acids long. CDR3 in DNA: TGCAGTGCGCTTACTAGCGGGGGGGCCCAAGAGACCCAGTACTTC. Translated: CSALTSGGAQETQYF.

This clonotype was observed at least ten times. The J gene is TRBJ2-7, the V gene TRBV20-1, with D possibly matching TRBD1 (6 bases). The CDR3 has 15 amino acids. The germline V gene has CDR1 DFQATT and CDR2 SNEGSKA (reference sequence). The V end was cut by 4 bases, the J end by 0 bases, with 16 bases between. The CDR3 nucleotides are TGCAGTGCTACGGACAGAACGTTGAACTCCTACGAGCAGTACTTC. Residues: CSATDRTLNSYEQYF.

This clonotype was counted ten times or more. This CDR3 is CASSFDSLAGGQYIQYF. As DNA, the CDR3 is TGTGCCAGCAGCTTTGACTCACTAGCGGGGGGGCAGTACATTCAGTACTTC. The chain employs TRBV7-2 and TRBJ2-4, with 13 bases identical to TRBD2. Germline V CDR1 and CDR2: SGHTA, FQGNSA. The V gene end was trimmed by 3 bases and the J gene end by 8 bases; junction bases not matched to a gene: 10. The CDR3 extends over 17 amino acids. The full variable domain, rest sourced from reference TRBV7-2 and TRBJ2-4, is GAGVSQSPSNKVTEKGKDVELRCDPISGHTALYWYRQSLGQGLEFLIYFQGNSAPDKSGLPSDRFSAERTGGSVSTLTIQRTQQEDSAVYLCASSFDSLAGGQYIQYFGAGTRLSVL.

This clonotype was observed at least ten times. This chain connects TRBV5-1 to TRBJ2-2, with 9 bases fitting TRBD2. The V gene's germline CDR1 is SGHRS and CDR2 YFSETQ. V shed 4 bases, J shed 4 bases, and the junction held 2 bases outside the gene matches. This CDR3 comprises 14 residues. For the CDR3, the DNA is TGCGCCAGCAGCCTTAGCGGGGGCACCGGGGAGCTGTTTTTT. Translated, it gives CASSLSGGTGELFF.

This clonotype was counted many times. The V gene is TRBV5-1, the J gene TRBJ2-2; D is unresolved. Germline CDR1 is SGHRS and CDR2 is YFSETQ. The CDR3 extends over 14 amino acids. Trimming took 4 bases from V and 1 from J, leaving 8 bases between them. This chain's CDR3 is CASSLVLNTGELFF. CDR3 nucleotides: TGCGCCAGCAGCCTGGTTCTGAACACCGGGGAGCTGTTTTTT.

The chain joins TRBV7-2 to TRBJ2-5, with D perhaps matching TRBD2 (5 bases). Germline V gene lookup returns CDR1 SGHTA and CDR2 FQGNSA. With 5 bases removed from V and 5 bases from J, the gap between germline ends came to 15 bases. This CDR3 is built from 14 residues. CDR3 in DNA: TGTGCCAGCAGCGACGGGGATTCGTGGGAGACCCAGTACTTC. Encoded protein: CASSDGDSWETQYF.